The next 26 T cell receptor beta chains were all read from a single sample in a study of T cells in localized non-small cell lung cancer. Libraries were prepared by immunoSEQ multiplex PCR; TCRdb keeps only in-frame clonotypes and omits some of them. The sample contains roughly 20,000 clones, about 89% of which appear only once. Source: peripheral blood, taken before any cancer treatment. These receptors all come from a woman aged 35-70 years with stage I lung adenocarcinoma.

This sequence joins TRBV5-4 and TRBJ1-1; 7 bases align to TRBD1. Germline CDR1 is SGHNT and CDR2 is YYREEE (reference sequence). This CDR3 is 15 amino acids long. With V trimmed by 4 bases and J by 3 bases, 9 bases remained unmatched. The CDR3 spells CASSAAGGQDTEAFF. The CDR3 coding sequence is TGTGCCAGCAGCGCGGCAGGGGGTCAGGACACTGAAGCTTTCTTT.

The V and J genes are TRBV19 and TRBJ1-1; maybe TRBD1 (5 bases). CDR1 is LNHDA and CDR2 is SQIVND in the germline V gene (reference sequence). The CDR3 is 14 amino acids. V lost 5 bases and J 4 bases, leaving 14 bases between the germline ends. Here the CDR3 DNA reads TGTGCCAGTAGTCGCCGGGGGGGGAGCACTGAAGCTTTCTTT. Encoded protein: CASSRRGGSTEAFF.

The chain carries TRBV9 and TRBJ2-6; 7 nucleotides agree with TRBD1. V lost 6 bases to trimming and J lost 0 bases; unmatched junction nucleotides: 6. The CDR3 runs 16 residues. From germline, CDR1 is SGDLS and CDR2 YYNGEE. The CDR3 is CASNRGTASGANVLTF. In DNA form, the CDR3 reads TGTGCCAGCAATAGGGGGACAGCCTCTGGGGCCAACGTCCTGACTTTC.

J is TRBJ1-3 and V is TRBV4-3; a possible D gene is TRBD1 (6 bases). V was clipped by 1 base and J by 4 bases, with 11 bases between them. Germline V CDR1 and CDR2: LGHNA, YSLEER. CDR3 length: 15 residues. This CDR3 reads CASSQVWGPGNTIYF. DNA of the CDR3: TGCGCCAGCAGCCAAGTTTGGGGGCCGGGAAACACCATATATTTT.

The rearrangement links TRBV7-2 to TRBJ2-7; D possibly corresponds to TRBD1 (6 bases). The CDR3 sequence is 11 residues long. V gave up 3 bases and J gave up 9 bases, with 9 bases separating them. CDR1 and CDR2 from the germline V gene are SGHTA and FQGNSA. The CDR3 here is CASSLQGSQYF. The CDR3 bases are TGTGCCAGCAGCTTGCAGGGGTCGCAGTACTTC.

The chain has TRBV15 and TRBJ1-2; 11 nucleotides match TRBD1. CDR3 length: 15 residues. Trimming took 5 bases from V and 4 from J; bases not matched to a gene: 6. In germline, CDR1 is LNHNV, CDR2 YYDKDF (reference sequence). The CDR3: CATSRRTGGIYGYTF. CDR3 DNA: TGTGCCACCAGCCGCCGGACAGGGGGCATCTATGGCTACACCTTC.

This clone was counted a few times. The J gene is TRBJ1-1, the V gene TRBV29-1; D is unclear. The CDR3 is made up of 12 amino acids. Germline V gene lookup returns CDR1 SQVTM and CDR2 ANQGSEA. V lost 7 bases and J 4 bases, leaving 13 bases between the germline ends. This chain's CDR3 is CSAGLGLTEAFF. As DNA, the CDR3 is TGCAGCGCGGGCCTTGGGCTCACTGAAGCTTTCTTT.

This chain links TRBV10-3 with TRBJ2-2; TRBD1 is a possible D gene (6 bases). Trimming left V 3 bases short and J 6 bases short, with 11 bases between. This CDR3 is built from 14 residues. Per germline, CDR1 ENHRY and CDR2 SYGVKD. The CDR3 loop is CAISDRGQAGELFF. In DNA, the CDR3 is TGTGCCATCAGTGACAGGGGACAAGCCGGGGAGCTGTTTTTT.

This clone occurred once. This chain joins TRBV5-5 and TRBJ1-5; D might be TRBD1 (6 bases). Germline V gives CDR1 SGHKS, CDR2 YYEKEE (reference sequence). The CDR3 covers 15 residues. Trimming took off 1 base at V and 7 bases at J, with 15 bases between the two ends. CDR3 sequence (DNA): TGTGCCAGCAGCTTGACCAGGGGCGGAGGACAGCCCCAGCATTTT. Translated: CASSLTRGGGQPQHF.

This clone was detected once. The chain couples TRBV11-2 to TRBJ2-3; D gene unclear. Germline values: CDR1 SGHAT, CDR2 FQNNGV. Trimming removed 4 bases at V and 1 base at J, with 12 bases between. The CDR3 spans 15 residues. The DNA for the CDR3 is TGTGCCAGCAGCTCGAATTCGGGCCGCACAGATACGCAGTATTTT. Translated: CASSSNSGRTDTQYF.

V is TRBV5-1 and J is TRBJ1-1; D is ambiguous. Germline V lookup: CDR1 SGHRS, CDR2 YFSETQ. This CDR3 comprises 14 residues. The V and J ends lost 3 bases and 1 base respectively, with 10 bases between them. The CDR3 region is CASSWPTGNTEAFF. DNA of the CDR3: TGCGCCAGCAGCTGGCCCACGGGGAACACTGAAGCTTTCTTT.

The chain links TRBV10-3 to TRBJ1-2; D is undetermined. The CDR3 spans 13 residues. V lost 7 bases, J lost 5 bases, and 14 bases lay in between. Germline CDR1 reads ENHRY; CDR2 reads SYGVKD. The CDR3 loop is CAITLDPFYGYTF. The CDR3 bases are TGTGCCATCACTCTGGATCCGTTTTATGGCTACACCTTC.

The V gene is TRBV19, the J gene TRBJ2-3; D not certain. CDR1 LNHDA and CDR2 SQIVND come from the germline V gene (reference sequence). This CDR3 has 15 residues. The germline V and J ends were trimmed by 7 bases and 1 base, with 15 bases remaining between them. CDR3 region: CASKEVAQGTDTQYF. The CDR3 DNA sequence: TGTGCCAGTAAGGAAGTGGCGCAGGGCACAGATACGCAGTATTTT.

The chain has TRBV28 and TRBJ1-2, with TRBD1 as a possible D gene (5 bases). The CDR3 runs to 13 residues. V shed 3 bases and J shed 5 bases, with 10 bases lying between them. Germline V gene lookup returns CDR1 MDHEN and CDR2 SYDVKM. CDR3: CASSFPGWYGYTF. DNA for the CDR3: TGTGCCAGCAGTTTCCCAGGGTGGTATGGCTACACCTTC.

The rearrangement links TRBV6-4 to TRBJ2-3; 11 nucleotides align to TRBD2. Germline V CDR1 and CDR2: MRHNA, SNTAGT. This CDR3 contains 16 residues. The ends lost 2 bases at V and 4 bases at J; junction bases unmatched: 5. The CDR3 reads CASSDLSGGGPDTQYF. Here the CDR3 DNA reads TGTGCCAGCAGTGACCTTAGCGGGGGGGGCCCAGATACGCAGTATTTT.

The chain employs TRBV5-1 and TRBJ2-1; D remains unclear. Germline CDR1 is SGHRS and CDR2 is YFSETQ. The CDR3 runs to 14 residues. Trimming removed 1 base at V and 5 bases at J, with 10 bases between. Here the CDR3 DNA reads TGCGCCAGCAGCTTGTCTCAGTCTCACAATGAGCAGTTCTTC. Translating it yields CASSLSQSHNEQFF.

The chain uses TRBV11-3 and TRBJ2-1; D is possibly TRBD2 (6 bases). There are 16 residues in the CDR3. V was trimmed by 2 bases and J by 2 bases, leaving 13 bases between them. Germline V gives CDR1 SGHNT, CDR2 YENEEA. CDR3 sequence: CASSLLGSKAYNEQFF. DNA for the CDR3: TGTGCCAGCAGCTTACTCGGGAGCAAGGCCTACAATGAGCAGTTCTTC.

This chain uses TRBV4-1 with TRBJ2-7; no firm D call. The V end was cut by 1 base, the J end by 3 bases, with 19 bases between. This CDR3 has 17 amino acids. Germline lookup yields CDR1 MGHRA and CDR2 YSYEKL. DNA for the CDR3: TGCGCCAGCAGCCAAGTAGACCTAGGGTTCCTGAACTACGAGCAGTACTTC. The encoded protein is CASSQVDLGFLNYEQYF.

The chain couples TRBV5-1 to TRBJ2-3, with D possibly matching TRBD2 (6 bases). The CDR3 has 17 residues. Trimming cost V 0 bases and J 0 bases, with 14 bases left between them. From germline, CDR1 is SGHRS and CDR2 YFSETQ. The CDR3 DNA reads as TGCGCCAGCAGCTTGGGAGCTAGCGCCACTAGCACAGATACGCAGTATTTT. Its protein is CASSLGASATSTDTQYF.

The V call is TRBV19, the J call TRBJ2-3; D remains unclear. V lost 5 bases, J lost 0 bases, and 6 bases lay in between. Per the germline V gene, CDR1 is LNHDA and CDR2 is SQIVND (reference sequence). The CDR3 is 13 amino acids. As DNA, the CDR3 is TGTGCCAGTAGTGACCAAAGCACAGATACGCAGTATTTT. Protein product: CASSDQSTDTQYF.

This rearrangement joins TRBV11-2 to TRBJ1-1; D unresolved. This CDR3 is built from 14 residues. Deletions cut 5 bases from V and 3 bases from J, with 13 bases between. Germline CDR1 is SGHAT and CDR2 is FQNNGV. In nucleotides, the CDR3 is TGTGCCAGCAGCCCATCAAGGTCGTACACTGAAGCTTTCTTT. Amino acids: CASSPSRSYTEAFF.

V is TRBV7-9 and J is TRBJ1-6; maybe TRBD1 (6 bases). The germline CDR1 and CDR2 sequences are SEHNR and FQNEAQ (reference sequence). The CDR3 runs 15 residues. The V end was cut by 1 base, the J end by 2 bases, with 6 bases between. As DNA, the CDR3 is TGTGCCAGCAGCTTAGGGGACACCTATAATTCACCCCTCCACTTT. This gives the protein CASSLGDTYNSPLHF.

V usage is TRBV19 and J usage is TRBJ2-2; no clear D gene. In germline, CDR1 is LNHDA, CDR2 SQIVND (reference sequence). The V end was cut by 7 bases, the J end by 4 bases, with 10 bases between. There are 13 residues in the CDR3. CDR3 region: CASTGRVTGELFF. The CDR3 DNA reads as TGTGCCAGTACAGGCAGAGTCACCGGGGAGCTGTTTTTT.

This clone came up once. This sequence joins TRBV7-2 and TRBJ2-7; no definite D call. Looked up from germline, CDR1 is SGHTA and CDR2 is FQGNSA. Trimming stripped 4 bases from V and 0 bases from J, with 4 bases between. The CDR3 has 12 residues. CDR3 in DNA: TGTGCCAGCAGCTCCAGCTCCTACGAGCAGTACTTC. As protein: CASSSSSYEQYF.

This clone was seen only a few times. The chain employs TRBV19 and TRBJ2-3; TRBD2 is a possible D gene (7 bases). The CDR3 extends over 15 amino acids. The germline V gene encodes CDR1 LNHDA and CDR2 SQIVND (reference sequence). V lost 7 bases and J 4 bases, leaving 18 bases between the germline ends. The CDR3 here is CASTPDSGGADTQYF. CDR3 DNA: TGTGCCAGTACTCCGGACTCGGGGGGCGCAGATACGCAGTATTTT.

The gene calls are TRBV5-1 and TRBJ1-1, with 7 bases aligning to TRBD1. The CDR3 length is 14 residues. The junction had 3 bases not matched to a gene; V was cut back by 0 bases and J by 4 bases. From germline, CDR1 is SGHRS and CDR2 YFSETQ. This CDR3 reads CASSLDPGGTEAFF. Here the CDR3 DNA reads TGCGCCAGCAGCTTGGATCCAGGGGGCACTGAAGCTTTCTTT.